This entry is about one T cell receptor (beta chain). Its matching antigen is unknown. The data are from a study of post-analysis software for immune sequencing data. The library was made from cDNA and included unique molecular identifiers. TCRdb reprocessed the PCR reads with MiXCR, giving one entry per CDR3 protein. The sample has approximately 730,000 distinct CDR3 sequences; about 32% are singletons. Overall study results and limits: The five TRBV segments detected at higher frequency in patients than in controls included TRBV5-6, TRBV5-1 and TRBV20-1.

V trimming: 0 bases; J trimming: 3 bases; junction bases outside the gene matches: 1. This CDR3 spans 15 amino acids. The germline CDR1 and CDR2 sequences are MDHEN and SYDVKM. Sequences were obtained from blood. This chain uses TRBV28 with TRBJ2-1; the match to TRBD2 covers 8 bases. The source of this sequence is a girl aged 10 to 17 with multiple sclerosis. CDR3 protein: CASSLWRGDYNEQFF. CDR3 coding DNA: TGTGCCAGCAGTTTATGGCGGGGGGACTACAATGAGCAGTTCTTC.